This TCR beta chain derives from a study of cytomegalovirus exposure and HLA in healthy donors. A multiplex PCR was run with 60 Vbeta primers and 13 Jbeta primers. Repertoires were generated with immunoSEQ multiplex PCR, while TCRdb's copy carries only in-frame clones and drops some. The sample comprises 140,000 to 150,000 clones, over 80% of which are singletons, and under 3.5% rests with the top ten. CDR1 and CDR2 from the germline V gene are MNHEY and SMNVEV (reference sequence). The V and J ends lost 3 bases and 6 bases respectively, with 15 bases between them. The CDR3 extends over 15 amino acids.

What was sequenced was PBMCs. The chain joins TRBV27 to TRBJ2-1, with D hard to call. The sequence derives from a woman aged 30 to 39 in good health and CMV-seronegative. The DNA of the CDR3 is TGTGCCAGCAGTTTCAACAATGGAAGGAGCAATGAGCAGTTCTTC. Its translation is CASSFNNGRSNEQFF.